This T cell receptor beta chain was observed in a study of shared clonotypes between healthy human individuals. Overall study context: The donor pool was made up of a couple of women and a few men aged 18 to 49.

In the case of this clone: The target antigen is unknown.

An even split of each subset's genomic DNA across several immunoSEQ plates was performed. Using immunoSEQ multiplex PCR, the repertoire was profiled, and TCRdb retains in-frame clones only, with some absent. Of about a million clones listed, about 80% are singletons. General observations from the study: Relative to memory subsets, naive subsets generally showed larger estimated richness.

The TCR was taken from a man between 18 and 35 years old in good health. Some clones in this sample may be carry-over from other donors' samples. The specimen was memory CD4+ T cells from PBMCs. Subset: CD45RA-negative fraction.

CDR3 in amino acids: CASSLYFTRDRKETQYF. Written as DNA, the CDR3 is TGTGCCAGCAGCCTATACTTCACCCGGGACAGGAAAGAGACCCAGTACTTC. The V call is TRBV28, the J call TRBJ2-5, with TRBD1 identical over 8 bases. The length of the CDR3 is 17 residues. Germline lookup yields CDR1 MDHEN and CDR2 SYDVKM. The ends lost 6 bases at V and 3 bases at J; junction bases unmatched: 15.